Listed below are T cell receptor beta chains from one sample, sequenced in a study of blood T cell repertoires in COVID-19. The assay was immunoSEQ multiplex PCR, and TCRdb's table has in-frame clones only and misses some. The sample consists of some 75,000 clones, roughly 90% of them appearing once. Source material: peripheral blood. The receptors were gathered from a man in his 60s with acute or convalescent COVID-19. Each CDR3 is given with its conserved first and last residue. The D gene is left open where the match is weak. Size is stated for part of the rows, as once, few or many counts, or as a class when the clone is expanded.

v_gene: TRBV5-5; j_gene: TRBJ2-3; len: 15; abundance: NA; d_gene: NA; CDR3nt: TGTGCCAGCAGCATGGGAGCGGGCCCCACAGATACGCAGTATTTT; CDR3aa: CASSMGAGPTDTQYF
v_gene: TRBV27; j_gene: TRBJ2-5; len: 14; abundance: NA; d_gene: TRBD2; CDR3nt: TGTGCCAGCCGAGGACTAGGCTCACAAGAGACCCAGTACTTC; CDR3aa: CASRGLGSQETQYF
v_gene: TRBV20-1; j_gene: TRBJ1-5; len: 13; abundance: NA; d_gene: TRBD1; CDR3nt: TGCAGTGCTAGTCAGGGGGAAACGCAGCCCCAGCATTTT; CDR3aa: CSASQGETQPQHF
v_gene: TRBV28; j_gene: TRBJ2-3; len: 15; abundance: NA; d_gene: TRBD2; CDR3nt: TGTGCCAGCAGTCAACTAGCGGGCTCGCCGGGGGGGCAGTATTTT; CDR3aa: CASSQLAGSPGGQYF
v_gene: TRBV6-6; j_gene: TRBJ2-2; len: 15; abundance: NA; d_gene: NA; CDR3nt: TGTGCCAGCAGTTCGAACTTGCCGAACACCGGGGAGCTGTTTTTT; CDR3aa: CASSSNLPNTGELFF
v_gene: TRBV27; j_gene: TRBJ1-5; len: 15; abundance: few; d_gene: TRBD1; CDR3nt: TGTGCCAGCAGTCCCCAGGGACAGATCATTGATCCCCAGCATTTT; CDR3aa: CASSPQGQIIDPQHF
v_gene: TRBV13; j_gene: TRBJ1-1; len: 18; abundance: NA; d_gene: TRBD1; CDR3nt: TGTGCCAGCAGCTTTACCCTCATAGGGATGACAGGGAACCCTGAAGCTTTCTTT; CDR3aa: CASSFTLIGMTGNPEAFF
v_gene: TRBV20-1; j_gene: TRBJ2-5; len: 14; abundance: NA; d_gene: NA; CDR3nt: TGCAGTGCTAGTACCCGGTCTATGCAAGAGACCCAGTACTTC; CDR3aa: CSASTRSMQETQYF
v_gene: TRBV5-1; j_gene: TRBJ2-3; len: 16; abundance: NA; d_gene: NA; CDR3nt: TGCGCCAGCCGTCCCGGGACACCCTATAGCACAGATACGCAGTATTTT; CDR3aa: CASRPGTPYSTDTQYF
v_gene: TRBV7-3; j_gene: TRBJ2-3; len: 15; abundance: NA; d_gene: TRBD2; CDR3nt: TGTGCCAGCAGTCGTAGCGGGGGAAGCACAGATACGCAGTATTTT; CDR3aa: CASSRSGGSTDTQYF
v_gene: TRBV14; j_gene: TRBJ2-7; len: 14; abundance: NA; d_gene: TRBD2; CDR3nt: TGTGCCAGCAGCCGTGGGGGGGTTCCCTACGAGCAGTACTTC; CDR3aa: CASSRGGVPYEQYF
v_gene: TRBV18; j_gene: TRBJ2-7; len: 15; abundance: NA; d_gene: TRBD2; CDR3nt: TGTGCCAGCTCGACCGGGACTAGGCATCCAGAAGAGCAGTACTTC; CDR3aa: CASSTGTRHPEEQYF
v_gene: TRBV30; j_gene: TRBJ2-3; len: 15; abundance: NA; d_gene: TRBD1; CDR3nt: TGTGCCTGGAGTGTACGACAGGGGGTTACAGATACGCAGTATTTT; CDR3aa: CAWSVRQGVTDTQYF
v_gene: TRBV5-1; j_gene: TRBJ2-3; len: 15; abundance: NA; d_gene: NA; CDR3nt: TGCGCCAGCAGCTTGGTGGGTAGGGAGCCAGATACGCAGTATTTT; CDR3aa: CASSLVGREPDTQYF
v_gene: TRBV2; j_gene: TRBJ1-1; len: 17; abundance: NA; d_gene: NA; CDR3nt: TGTGCCAGCAGTGAAGAGGGAACAGGGACCGTAAACACTGAAGCTTTCTTT; CDR3aa: CASSEEGTGTVNTEAFF
v_gene: TRBV5-1; j_gene: TRBJ2-7; len: 15; abundance: NA; d_gene: NA; CDR3nt: TGCGCCAGCAGCTTGGGAGGCCTACGGGGTGACGAGCAGTACTTC; CDR3aa: CASSLGGLRGDEQYF
v_gene: TRBV4-1; j_gene: TRBJ1-4; len: 15; abundance: NA; d_gene: NA; CDR3nt: TGCGCCAGCAGCCTTTCGAGCGGGGCTGTTGAAAAACTGTTTTTT; CDR3aa: CASSLSSGAVEKLFF
v_gene: TRBV10-3; j_gene: TRBJ1-2; len: 15; abundance: NA; d_gene: TRBD1; CDR3nt: TGTGCCATCAGTGAGTCTGGACAGGTTCTTTATGGCTACACCTTC; CDR3aa: CAISESGQVLYGYTF
v_gene: TRBV30; j_gene: TRBJ1-2; len: 14; abundance: NA; d_gene: TRBD1; CDR3nt: TGTGCCTGGGGAAATCACGGGACAGGGGAAGGCTACACCTTC; CDR3aa: CAWGNHGTGEGYTF
v_gene: TRBV5-6; j_gene: TRBJ1-2; len: 13; abundance: NA; d_gene: NA; CDR3nt: TGTGCCAGCAGCTTGGGGGGGCGAGGTGGCTACACCTTC; CDR3aa: CASSLGGRGGYTF